This T cell receptor beta chain comes out of a study of liver allograft versus peripheral blood T cells. Study-level information: Repertoires of T cell receptors in transplanted livers were compared with recipients' peripheral blood repertoires.

Germline CDR1 SGDLS, CDR2 YYNGEE. The J segment lost 6 bases and the V segment lost 2 bases, leaving 2 bases of the junction unmatched. The CDR3 length is 15 residues. TCRdb reprocessed the reads with MiXCR, giving one entry per CDR3 protein. The sample has about 9,000 distinct CDR3 sequences, over 12% seen once; the top ten hold under 3%. V usage is TRBV9 and J usage is TRBJ2-1; 13 bases align to TRBD2. This sequence originates from a human patient who had a liver transplant. Some T cells may be provided by the graft donor. DNA of the CDR3: TGTGCCAGCAGCGTGACTAGCGGGAGGTCCAATGAGCAGTTCTTC. This gives the protein CASSVTSGRSNEQFF.